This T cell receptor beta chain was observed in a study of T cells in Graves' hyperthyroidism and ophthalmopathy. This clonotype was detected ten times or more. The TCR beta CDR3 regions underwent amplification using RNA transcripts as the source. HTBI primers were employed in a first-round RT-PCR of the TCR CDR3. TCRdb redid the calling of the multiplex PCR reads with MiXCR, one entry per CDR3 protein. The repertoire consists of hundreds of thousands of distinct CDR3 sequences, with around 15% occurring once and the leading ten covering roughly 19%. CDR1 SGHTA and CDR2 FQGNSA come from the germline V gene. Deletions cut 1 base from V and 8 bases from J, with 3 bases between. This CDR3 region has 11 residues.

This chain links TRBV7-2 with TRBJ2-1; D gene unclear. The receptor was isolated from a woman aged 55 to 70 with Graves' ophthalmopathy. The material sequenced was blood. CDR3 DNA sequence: TGTGCCAGCAGCTTAGGAGATGAGCAGTTCTTC. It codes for CASSLGDEQFF.